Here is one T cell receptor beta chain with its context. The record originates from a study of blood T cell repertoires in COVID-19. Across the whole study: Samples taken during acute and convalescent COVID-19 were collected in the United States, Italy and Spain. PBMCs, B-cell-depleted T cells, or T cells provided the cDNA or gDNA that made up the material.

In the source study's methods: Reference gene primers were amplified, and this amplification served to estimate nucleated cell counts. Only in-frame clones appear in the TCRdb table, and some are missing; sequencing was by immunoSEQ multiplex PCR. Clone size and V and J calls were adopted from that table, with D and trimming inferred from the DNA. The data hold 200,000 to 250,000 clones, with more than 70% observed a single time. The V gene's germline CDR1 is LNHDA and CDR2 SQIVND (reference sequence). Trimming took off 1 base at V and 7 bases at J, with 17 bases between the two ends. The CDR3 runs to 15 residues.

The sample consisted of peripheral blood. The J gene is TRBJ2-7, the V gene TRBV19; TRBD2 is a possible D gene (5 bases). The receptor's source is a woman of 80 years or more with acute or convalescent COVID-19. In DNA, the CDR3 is TGTGCCAGTAGTATAGTAGCAGGAGGCCTGGGGGAGCAGTACTTC. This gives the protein CASSIVAGGLGEQYF.